This T cell receptor (beta chain) was profiled in a study of vaccination effects on CD4 cells after COVID-19. Of note for this clone: Its matching antigen is unknown.

Peptide-pool stimulation followed by sequencing identified expanded antigen-specific CD4+ clonotypes in the ViraFEST assay. Isolating CD4+ T cells followed more than eight days of culture. Nucleocapsid antibodies stayed negative before and after vaccination, showing no earlier SARS-CoV-2 infection. TCRdb keeps only in-frame clones here, not all; method: immunoSEQ multiplex PCR. This table holds tens of thousands of clones, more than 60% found once. The CDR3 contains 18 residues. The germline V and J ends were trimmed by 3 bases and 4 bases, with 22 bases remaining between them. Germline lookup yields CDR1 SGHRS and CDR2 YFSETQ.

The TCR comes from a human donor who received a COVID-19 vaccine. The material sequenced was CD4+ T cells from PBMCs cultured with SARS-CoV-2 spike peptides, taken before COVID-19 vaccination. V gene TRBV5-1 combines with J gene TRBJ2-2; D perhaps matches TRBD1 (5 bases). This chain's CDR3 is CASSSGQNLHPSTGELFF. CDR3 bases: TGCGCCAGCAGCTCCGGACAAAACCTTCATCCTTCCACCGGGGAGCTGTTTTTT.